Given below is one T cell receptor beta chain in context. This specimen comes from a study of identical twins. TCRdb re-called the 5' RACE reads through MiXCR, storing one row per CDR3 protein. The sample contains just over 500,000 distinct CDR3 sequences, roughly 21% of which appear only once. CDR3 length: 17 residues. Germline-derived CDR1 and CDR2 are MNHEY and SVGAGI. Trimming removed 0 bases at V and 0 bases at J, with 15 bases between. This same sample was also part of a study on T cells expressing NK-cell markers.

This receptor was taken from a woman aged 18 to 35 in good health. This sequence joins TRBV6-5 and TRBJ2-7; possible D gene TRBD2, 5 bases. The sequencing sample was made of CD4+ T cells sorted from blood. In nucleotides, the CDR3 is TGTGCCAGCAGTTACTCGGTCGCGGGTCCCAACTCCTACGAGCAGTACTTC. This sequence encodes CASSYSVAGPNSYEQYF.